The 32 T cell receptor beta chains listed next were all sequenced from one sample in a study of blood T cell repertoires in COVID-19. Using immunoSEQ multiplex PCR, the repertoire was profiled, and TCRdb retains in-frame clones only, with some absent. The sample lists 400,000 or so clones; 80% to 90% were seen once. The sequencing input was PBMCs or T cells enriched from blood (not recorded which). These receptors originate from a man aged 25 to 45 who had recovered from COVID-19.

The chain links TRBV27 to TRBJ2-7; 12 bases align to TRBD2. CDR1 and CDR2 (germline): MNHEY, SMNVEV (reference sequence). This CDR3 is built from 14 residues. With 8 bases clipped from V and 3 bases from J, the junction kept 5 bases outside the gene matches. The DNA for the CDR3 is TGTGCCAGCCAACTAGCGGGAGGAGACTACGAGCAGTACTTC. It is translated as CASQLAGGDYEQYF.

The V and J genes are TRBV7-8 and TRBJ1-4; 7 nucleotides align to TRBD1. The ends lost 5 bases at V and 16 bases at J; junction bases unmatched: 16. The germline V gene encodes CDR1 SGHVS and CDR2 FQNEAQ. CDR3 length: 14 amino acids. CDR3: CASSQNLPGGQPFF. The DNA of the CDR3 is TGTGCCAGCAGCCAAAACCTCCCCGGGGGACAGCCGTTTTTT. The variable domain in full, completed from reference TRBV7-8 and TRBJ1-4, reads GAGVSQSPRYKVAKRGQDVALRCDPISGHVSLFWYQQALGQGPEFLTYFQNEAQLDKSGLPSDRFFAERPEGSVSTLKIQRTQQEDSAVYLCASSQNLPGGQPFFGSGTQLSVL.

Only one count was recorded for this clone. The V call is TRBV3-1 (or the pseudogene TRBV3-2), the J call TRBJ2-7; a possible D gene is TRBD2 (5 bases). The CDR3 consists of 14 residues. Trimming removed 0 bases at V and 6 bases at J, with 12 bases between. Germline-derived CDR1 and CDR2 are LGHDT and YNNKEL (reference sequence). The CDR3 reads CASSQEIRGSEQYF. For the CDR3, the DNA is TGTGCCAGCAGCCAAGAAATACGAGGGAGCGAGCAGTACTTC.

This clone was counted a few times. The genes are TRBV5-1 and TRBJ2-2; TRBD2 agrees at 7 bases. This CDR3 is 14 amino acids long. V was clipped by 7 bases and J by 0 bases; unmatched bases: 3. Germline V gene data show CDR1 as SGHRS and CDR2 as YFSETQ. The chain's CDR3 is CASYSGPNTGELFF. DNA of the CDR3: TGCGCCAGCTATAGCGGGCCGAACACCGGGGAGCTGTTTTTT.

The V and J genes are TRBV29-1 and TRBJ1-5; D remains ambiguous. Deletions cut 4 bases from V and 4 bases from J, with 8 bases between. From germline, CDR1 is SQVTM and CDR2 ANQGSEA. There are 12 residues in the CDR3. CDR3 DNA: TGCAGCGTTGGAGCCGAGAATCAGCCCCAGCATTTT. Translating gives CSVGAENQPQHF.

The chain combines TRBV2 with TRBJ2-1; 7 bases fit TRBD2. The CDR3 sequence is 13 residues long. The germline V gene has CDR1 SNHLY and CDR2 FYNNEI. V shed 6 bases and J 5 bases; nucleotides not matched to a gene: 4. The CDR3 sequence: CASSREAHNEQFF. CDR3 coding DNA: TGTGCCAGCAGCCGGGAGGCCCACAATGAGCAGTTCTTC.

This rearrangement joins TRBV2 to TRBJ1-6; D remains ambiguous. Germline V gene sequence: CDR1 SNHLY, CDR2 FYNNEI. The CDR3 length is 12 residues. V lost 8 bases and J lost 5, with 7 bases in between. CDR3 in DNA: TGTGCCAGCCTAAGTAATAATTCACCCCTCCACTTT. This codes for CASLSNNSPLHF.

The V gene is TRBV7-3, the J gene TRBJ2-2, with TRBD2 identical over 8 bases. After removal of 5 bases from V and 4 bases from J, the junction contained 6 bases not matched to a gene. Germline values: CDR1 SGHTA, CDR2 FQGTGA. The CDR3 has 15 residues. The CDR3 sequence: CASSATSASTGELFF. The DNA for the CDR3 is TGTGCCAGCAGCGCGACTAGCGCATCCACCGGGGAGCTGTTTTTT. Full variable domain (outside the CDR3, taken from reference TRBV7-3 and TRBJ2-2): GAGVSQTPSNKVTEKGKYVELRCDPISGHTALYWYRQSLGQGPEFLIYFQGTGAADDSGLPNDRFFAVRPEGSVSTLKIQRTERGDSAVYLCASSATSASTGELFFGEGSRLTVL.

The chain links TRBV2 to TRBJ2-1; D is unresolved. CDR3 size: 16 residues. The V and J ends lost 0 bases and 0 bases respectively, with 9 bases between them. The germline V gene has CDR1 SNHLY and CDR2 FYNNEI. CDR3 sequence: CASSEAAVSSYNEQFF. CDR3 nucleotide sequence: TGTGCCAGCAGTGAAGCGGCAGTAAGCTCCTACAATGAGCAGTTCTTC.

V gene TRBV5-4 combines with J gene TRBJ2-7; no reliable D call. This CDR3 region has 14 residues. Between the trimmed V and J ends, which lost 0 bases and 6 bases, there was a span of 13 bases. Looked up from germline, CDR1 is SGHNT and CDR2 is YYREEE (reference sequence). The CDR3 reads CASSLAGGVLEQYF. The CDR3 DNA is TGTGCCAGCAGCTTGGCCGGTGGTGTCCTCGAGCAGTACTTC.

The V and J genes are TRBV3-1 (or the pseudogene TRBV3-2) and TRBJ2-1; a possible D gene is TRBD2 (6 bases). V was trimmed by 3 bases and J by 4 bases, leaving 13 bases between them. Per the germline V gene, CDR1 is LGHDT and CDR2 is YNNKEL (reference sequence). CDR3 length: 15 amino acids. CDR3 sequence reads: CASSHAGRLYNEQFF. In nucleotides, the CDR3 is TGTGCCAGCAGCCACGCGGGACGGTTATACAATGAGCAGTTCTTC.

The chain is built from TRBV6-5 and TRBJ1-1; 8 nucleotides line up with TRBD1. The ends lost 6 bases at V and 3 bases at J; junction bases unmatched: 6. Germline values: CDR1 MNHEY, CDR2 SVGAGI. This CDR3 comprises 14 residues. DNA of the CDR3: TGTGCCAGCAGCACAGGGGGGCCTTACACTGAAGCTTTCTTT. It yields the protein CASSTGGPYTEAFF.

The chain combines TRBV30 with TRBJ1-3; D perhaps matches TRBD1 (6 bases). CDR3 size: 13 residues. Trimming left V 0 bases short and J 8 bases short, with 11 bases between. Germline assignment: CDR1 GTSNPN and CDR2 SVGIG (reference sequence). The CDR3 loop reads CAWSVQGGDTIYF. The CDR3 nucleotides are TGTGCCTGGAGTGTACAGGGAGGGGACACCATATATTTT.

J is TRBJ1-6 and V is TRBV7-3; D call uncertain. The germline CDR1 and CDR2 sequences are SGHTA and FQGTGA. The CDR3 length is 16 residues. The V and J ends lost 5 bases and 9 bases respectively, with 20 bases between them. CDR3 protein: CASSPSGPLTRSPLHF. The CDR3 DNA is TGTGCCAGCAGCCCGAGCGGTCCACTGACGCGTTCACCCCTCCACTTT.

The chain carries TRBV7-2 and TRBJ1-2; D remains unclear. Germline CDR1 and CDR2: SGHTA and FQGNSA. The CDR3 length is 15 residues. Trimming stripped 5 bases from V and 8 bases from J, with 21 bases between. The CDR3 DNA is TGTGCCAGCAGCCCCCTAGCGGCAGCCTGGGAGGGCTACACCTTC. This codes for CASSPLAAAWEGYTF.

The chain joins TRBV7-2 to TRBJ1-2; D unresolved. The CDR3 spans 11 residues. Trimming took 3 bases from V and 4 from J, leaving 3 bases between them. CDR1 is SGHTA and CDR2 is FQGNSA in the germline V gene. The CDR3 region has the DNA TGTGCCAGCAGCTTCTCCTATGGCTACACCTTC. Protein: CASSFSYGYTF.

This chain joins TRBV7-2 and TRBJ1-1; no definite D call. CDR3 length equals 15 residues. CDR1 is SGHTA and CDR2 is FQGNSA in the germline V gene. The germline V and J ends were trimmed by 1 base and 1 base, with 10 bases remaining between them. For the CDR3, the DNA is TGTGCCAGCAGCTTAGGGATGGGCCGGAACACTGAAGCTTTCTTT. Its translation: CASSLGMGRNTEAFF.

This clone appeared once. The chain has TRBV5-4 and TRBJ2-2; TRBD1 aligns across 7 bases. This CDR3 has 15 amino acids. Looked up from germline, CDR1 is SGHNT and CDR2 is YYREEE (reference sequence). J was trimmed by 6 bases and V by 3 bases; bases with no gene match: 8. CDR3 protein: CASSYTGVSAGELFF. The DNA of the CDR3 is TGTGCCAGCAGCTACACAGGGGTTTCGGCCGGGGAGCTGTTTTTT.

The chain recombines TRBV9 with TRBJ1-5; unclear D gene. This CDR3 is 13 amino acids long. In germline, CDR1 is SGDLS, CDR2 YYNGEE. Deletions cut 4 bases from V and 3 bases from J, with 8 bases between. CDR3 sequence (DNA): TGTGCCAGCAGCCAGGCACCCAATCAGCCCCAGCATTTT. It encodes CASSQAPNQPQHF.

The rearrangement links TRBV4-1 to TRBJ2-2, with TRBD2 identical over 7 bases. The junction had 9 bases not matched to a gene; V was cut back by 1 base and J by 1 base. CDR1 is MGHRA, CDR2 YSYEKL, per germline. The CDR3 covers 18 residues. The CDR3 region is CASSQVALIAGNTGELFF. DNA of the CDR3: TGCGCCAGCAGCCAAGTCGCGTTGATAGCGGGGAACACCGGGGAGCTGTTTTTT.

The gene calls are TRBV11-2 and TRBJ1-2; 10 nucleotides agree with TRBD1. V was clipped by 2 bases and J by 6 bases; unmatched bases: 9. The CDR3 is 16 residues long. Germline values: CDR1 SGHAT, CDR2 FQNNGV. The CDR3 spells CASSLLPGQGRNGYTF. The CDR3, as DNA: TGTGCCAGCAGCTTACTTCCGGGACAGGGGCGAAATGGCTACACCTTC.

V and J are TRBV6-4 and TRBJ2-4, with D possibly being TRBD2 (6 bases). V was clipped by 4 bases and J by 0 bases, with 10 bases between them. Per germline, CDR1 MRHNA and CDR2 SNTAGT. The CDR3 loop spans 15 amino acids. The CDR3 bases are TGTGCCAGCAGTGCGGGACTCCTAGCCAAAAACATTCAGTACTTC. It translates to CASSAGLLAKNIQYF.

In DNA form, the CDR3 reads TGTGCCAGCAGCACCCGACTAGCGGGGAGCTACGAGCAGTACTTC. This gives the protein CASSTRLAGSYEQYF. This chain uses TRBV7-9 with TRBJ2-7, with 11 positions matching TRBD2. This CDR3 is 15 amino acids long. Germline CDR1 is SEHNR and CDR2 is FQNEAQ (reference sequence). The trim removed 5 bases at V and 3 bases at J, leaving 6 bases unmatched.

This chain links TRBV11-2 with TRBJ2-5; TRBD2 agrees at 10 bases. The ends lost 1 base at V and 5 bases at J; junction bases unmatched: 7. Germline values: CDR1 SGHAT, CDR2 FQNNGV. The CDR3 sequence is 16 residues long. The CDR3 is CASSLGSSGSGETQYF. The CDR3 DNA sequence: TGTGCCAGCAGCTTAGGCTCTAGCGGGAGTGGTGAGACCCAGTACTTC.

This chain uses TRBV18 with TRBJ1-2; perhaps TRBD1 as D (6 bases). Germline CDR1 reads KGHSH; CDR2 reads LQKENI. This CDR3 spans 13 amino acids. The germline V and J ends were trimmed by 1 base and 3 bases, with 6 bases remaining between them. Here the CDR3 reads CASSPQGDYGYTF. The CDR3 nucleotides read TGTGCCAGCTCACCACAGGGGGACTATGGCTACACCTTC.

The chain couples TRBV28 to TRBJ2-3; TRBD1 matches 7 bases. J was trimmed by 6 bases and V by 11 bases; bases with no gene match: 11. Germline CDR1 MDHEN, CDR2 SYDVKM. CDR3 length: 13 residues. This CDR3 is CASAIGTADTQYF. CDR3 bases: TGTGCCTCCGCTATCGGGACAGCCGATACGCAGTATTTT.

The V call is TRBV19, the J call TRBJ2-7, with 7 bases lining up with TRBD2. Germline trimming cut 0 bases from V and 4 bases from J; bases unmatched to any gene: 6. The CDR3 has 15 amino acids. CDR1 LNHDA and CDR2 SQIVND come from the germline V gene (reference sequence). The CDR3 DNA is TGTGCCAGTAGTATAGAAGGGAGGGGTCGGTACGAGCAGTACTTC. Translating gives CASSIEGRGRYEQYF.

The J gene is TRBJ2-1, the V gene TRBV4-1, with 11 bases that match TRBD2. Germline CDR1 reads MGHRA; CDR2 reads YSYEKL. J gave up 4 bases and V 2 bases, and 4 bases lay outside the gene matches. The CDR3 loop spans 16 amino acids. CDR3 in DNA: TGCGCCAGCAGCCAACGTACTAGCGGGGGTTACAATGAGCAGTTCTTC. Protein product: CASSQRTSGGYNEQFF.

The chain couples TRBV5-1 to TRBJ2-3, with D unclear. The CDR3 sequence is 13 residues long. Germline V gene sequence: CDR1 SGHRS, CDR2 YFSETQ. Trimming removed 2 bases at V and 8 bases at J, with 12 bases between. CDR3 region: CASSFDASGTQYF. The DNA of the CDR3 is TGCGCCAGCAGCTTTGACGCCTCAGGTACGCAGTATTTT.

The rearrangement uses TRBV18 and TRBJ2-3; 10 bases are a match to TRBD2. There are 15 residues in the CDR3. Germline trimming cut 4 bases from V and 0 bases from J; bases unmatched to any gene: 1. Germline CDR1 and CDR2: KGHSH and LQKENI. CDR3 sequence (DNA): TGTGCCAGCTCACGGACTAGCGGAAGCACAGATACGCAGTATTTT. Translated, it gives CASSRTSGSTDTQYF.

CDR3 nucleotide sequence: TGTGCCAGCAGGCGACAGGGCTCCTACGAGCAGTACTTC. It is translated as CASRRQGSYEQYF. The gene calls are TRBV28 and TRBJ2-7; 7 bases agree with TRBD1. Germline V gene sequence: CDR1 MDHEN, CDR2 SYDVKM. After removal of 6 bases from V and 0 bases from J, the junction contained 2 bases not matched to a gene. The CDR3 is 13 residues long. The variable domain in full, completed from reference TRBV28 and TRBJ2-7, reads DVKVTQSSRYLVKRTGEKVFLECVQDMDHENMFWYRQDPGLGLRLIYFSYDVKMKEKGDIPEGYSVSREKKERFSLILESASTNQTSMYLCASRRQGSYEQYFGPGTRLTVT.

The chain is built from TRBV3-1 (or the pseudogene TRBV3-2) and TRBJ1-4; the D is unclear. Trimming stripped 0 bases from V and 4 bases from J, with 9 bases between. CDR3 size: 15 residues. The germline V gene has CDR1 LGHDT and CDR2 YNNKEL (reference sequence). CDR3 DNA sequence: TGTGCCAGCAGCCAAGAGGGGAGCCATAATGAAAAACTGTTTTTT. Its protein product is CASSQEGSHNEKLFF.